This T cell receptor (beta chain) originates from a study of T cells in Graves' hyperthyroidism and ophthalmopathy. Template material for amplifying TCR beta CDR3 regions consisted of RNA transcripts. HTBI primers were used for first-round RT-PCR of the TCR CDR3. Each CDR3 protein gets one entry after TCRdb re-called the multiplex PCR reads with MiXCR. The sample yields around 300,000 distinct CDR3 sequences, 10% to 15% seen once. The CDR3 has 14 amino acids. V was clipped by 1 base and J by 10 bases, with 13 bases between them. The germline gives CDR1 LNHDA, CDR2 SQIVND (reference sequence). Sequencing input: blood. The source is a woman aged 25-40 years with Graves' hyperthyroidism that later progressed to Graves' ophthalmopathy. The V call is TRBV19, the J call TRBJ1-4; D is uncertain. The DNA for the CDR3 is TGTGCCAGTAGTATAGGTACGCCGGATGGAAAACTGTTTTTT. As protein: CASSIGTPDGKLFF.